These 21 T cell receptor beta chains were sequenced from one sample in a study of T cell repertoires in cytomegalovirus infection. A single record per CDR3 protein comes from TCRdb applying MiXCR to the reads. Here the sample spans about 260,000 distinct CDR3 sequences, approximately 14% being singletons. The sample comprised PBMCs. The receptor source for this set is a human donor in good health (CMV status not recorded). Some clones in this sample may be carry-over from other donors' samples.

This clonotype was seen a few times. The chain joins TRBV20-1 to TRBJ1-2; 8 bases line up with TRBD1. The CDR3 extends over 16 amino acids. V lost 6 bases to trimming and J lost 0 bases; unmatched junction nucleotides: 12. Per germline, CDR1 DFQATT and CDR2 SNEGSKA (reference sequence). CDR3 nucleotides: TGCAGTGCCCAGACCGGGACAGGACCTACTAACTATGGCTACACCTTC. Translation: CSAQTGTGPTNYGYTF.

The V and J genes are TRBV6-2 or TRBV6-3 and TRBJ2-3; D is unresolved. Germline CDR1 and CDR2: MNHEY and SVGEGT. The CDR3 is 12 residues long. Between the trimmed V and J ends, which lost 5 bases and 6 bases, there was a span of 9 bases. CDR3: CASSEAGDTQYF. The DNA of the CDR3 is TGTGCCAGCAGTGAGGCCGGGGATACGCAGTATTTT.

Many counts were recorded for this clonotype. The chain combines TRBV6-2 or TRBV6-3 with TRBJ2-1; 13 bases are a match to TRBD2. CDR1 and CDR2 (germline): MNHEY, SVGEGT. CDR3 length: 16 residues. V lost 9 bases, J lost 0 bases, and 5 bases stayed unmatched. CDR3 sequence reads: CASKGLAGVSYNEQFF. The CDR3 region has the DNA TGTGCCAGTAAAGGACTAGCGGGAGTCTCCTACAATGAGCAGTTCTTC.

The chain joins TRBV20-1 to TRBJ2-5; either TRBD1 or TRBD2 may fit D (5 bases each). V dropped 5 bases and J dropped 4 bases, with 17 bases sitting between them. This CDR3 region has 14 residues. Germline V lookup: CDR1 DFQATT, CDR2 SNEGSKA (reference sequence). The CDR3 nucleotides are TGCAGTGCTCATACGGGGCCTCCGGTAGAGACCCAGTACTTC. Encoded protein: CSAHTGPPVETQYF.

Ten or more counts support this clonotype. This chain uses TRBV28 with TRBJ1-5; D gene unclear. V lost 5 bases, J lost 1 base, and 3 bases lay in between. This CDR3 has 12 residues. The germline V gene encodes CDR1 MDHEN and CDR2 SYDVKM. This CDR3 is CASSVSNQPQHF. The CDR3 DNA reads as TGTGCCAGCAGTGTAAGCAATCAGCCCCAGCATTTT.

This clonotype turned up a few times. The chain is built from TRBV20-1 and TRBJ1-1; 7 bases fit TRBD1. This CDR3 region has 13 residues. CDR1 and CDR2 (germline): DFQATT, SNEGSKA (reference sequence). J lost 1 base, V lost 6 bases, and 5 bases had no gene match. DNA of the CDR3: TGCAGTGCGCCCAGGGGGGCGAACACTGAAGCTTTCTTT. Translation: CSAPRGANTEAFF.

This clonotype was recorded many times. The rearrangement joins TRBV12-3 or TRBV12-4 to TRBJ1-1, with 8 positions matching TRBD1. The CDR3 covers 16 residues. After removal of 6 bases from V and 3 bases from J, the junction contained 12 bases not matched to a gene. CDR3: CASSRDLTGGHTEAFF. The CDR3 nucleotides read TGTGCCAGCAGCCGAGACCTAACAGGGGGGCACACTGAAGCTTTCTTT.

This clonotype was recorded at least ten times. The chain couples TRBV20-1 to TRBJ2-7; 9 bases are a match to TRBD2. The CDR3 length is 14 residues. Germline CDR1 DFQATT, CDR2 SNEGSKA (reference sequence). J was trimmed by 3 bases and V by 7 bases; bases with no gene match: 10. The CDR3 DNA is TGCAGTGAGACCTATATTAGCGGGGGCTACGAGCAGTACTTC. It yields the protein CSETYISGGYEQYF.

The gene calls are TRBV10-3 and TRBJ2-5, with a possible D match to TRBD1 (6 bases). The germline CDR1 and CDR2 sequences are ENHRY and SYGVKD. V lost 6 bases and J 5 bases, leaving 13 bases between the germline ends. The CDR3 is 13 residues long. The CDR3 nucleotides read TGTGCCATCAGCCTACAGGGTGGCGAGACCCAGTACTTC. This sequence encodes CAISLQGGETQYF.

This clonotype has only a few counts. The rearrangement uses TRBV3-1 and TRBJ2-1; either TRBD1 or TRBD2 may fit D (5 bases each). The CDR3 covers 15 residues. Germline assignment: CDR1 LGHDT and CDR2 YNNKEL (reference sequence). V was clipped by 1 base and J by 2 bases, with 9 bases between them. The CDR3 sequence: CASSQVRGPYNEQFF. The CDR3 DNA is TGTGCCAGCAGCCAAGTTCGGGGACCCTACAATGAGCAGTTCTTC.

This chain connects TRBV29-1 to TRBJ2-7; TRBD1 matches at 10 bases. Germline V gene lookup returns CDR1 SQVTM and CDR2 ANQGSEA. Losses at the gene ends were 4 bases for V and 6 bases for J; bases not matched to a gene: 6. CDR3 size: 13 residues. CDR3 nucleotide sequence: TGCAGCGTTGGGTCCGGGACAGGGGTCGAGCAGTACTTC. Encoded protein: CSVGSGTGVEQYF.

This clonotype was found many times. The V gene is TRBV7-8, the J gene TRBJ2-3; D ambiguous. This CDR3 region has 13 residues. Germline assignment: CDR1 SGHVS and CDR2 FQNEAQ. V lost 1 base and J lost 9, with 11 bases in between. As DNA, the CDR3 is TGTGCCAGCAGCTTAGTGGAACTTATGACGCAGTATTTT. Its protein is CASSLVELMTQYF.

As DNA, the CDR3 is TGTGCCAGCAGTGAAGTGCGCGGGACATACCAAGAGACCCAGTACTTC. It yields the protein CASSEVRGTYQETQYF. The chain employs TRBV6-1 and TRBJ2-5; D could derive from TRBD1 or TRBD2 (6 bases each). V gave up 1 base and J gave up 0 bases, with 12 bases separating them. Germline CDR1 reads MNHNS; CDR2 reads SASEGT. This CDR3 has 16 residues.

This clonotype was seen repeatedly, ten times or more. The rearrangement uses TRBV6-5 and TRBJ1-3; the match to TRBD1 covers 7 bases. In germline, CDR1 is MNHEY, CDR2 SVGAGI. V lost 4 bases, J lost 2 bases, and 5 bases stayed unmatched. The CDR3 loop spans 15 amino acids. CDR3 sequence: CASSLTDRAGNTIYF. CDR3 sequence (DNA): TGTGCCAGCAGTTTGACCGACAGGGCTGGAAACACCATATATTTT.

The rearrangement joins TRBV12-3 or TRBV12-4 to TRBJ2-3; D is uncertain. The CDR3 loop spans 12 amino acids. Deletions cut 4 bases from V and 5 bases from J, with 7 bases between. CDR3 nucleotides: TGTGCCAGCAGTTATCTTGGAGATACGCAGTATTTT. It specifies CASSYLGDTQYF.

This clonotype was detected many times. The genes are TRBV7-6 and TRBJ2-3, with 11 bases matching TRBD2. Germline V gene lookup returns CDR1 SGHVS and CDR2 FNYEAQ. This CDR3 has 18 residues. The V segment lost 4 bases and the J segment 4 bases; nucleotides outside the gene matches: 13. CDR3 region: CASSSPGTSGLPADTQYF. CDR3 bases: TGTGCCAGCAGCTCCCCCGGGACTAGCGGCCTACCGGCAGATACGCAGTATTTT.

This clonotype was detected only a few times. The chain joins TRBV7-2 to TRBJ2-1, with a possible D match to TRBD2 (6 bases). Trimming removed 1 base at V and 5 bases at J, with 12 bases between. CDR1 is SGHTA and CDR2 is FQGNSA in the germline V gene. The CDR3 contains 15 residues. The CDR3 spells CASSLEGGVHNEQFF. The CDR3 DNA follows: TGTGCCAGCAGCTTAGAGGGAGGCGTCCACAATGAGCAGTTCTTC.

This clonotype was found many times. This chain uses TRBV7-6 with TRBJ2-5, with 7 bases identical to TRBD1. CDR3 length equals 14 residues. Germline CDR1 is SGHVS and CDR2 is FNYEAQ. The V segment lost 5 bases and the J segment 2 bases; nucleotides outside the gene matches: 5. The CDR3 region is CASSPGTVQETQYF. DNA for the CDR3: TGTGCCAGCAGCCCAGGGACAGTTCAAGAGACCCAGTACTTC.

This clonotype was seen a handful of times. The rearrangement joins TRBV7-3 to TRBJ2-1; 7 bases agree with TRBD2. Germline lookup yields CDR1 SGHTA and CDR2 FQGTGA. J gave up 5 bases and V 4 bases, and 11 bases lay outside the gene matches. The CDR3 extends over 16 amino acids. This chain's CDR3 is CASSSRRDYNHNEQFF. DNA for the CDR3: TGTGCCAGCAGCTCCCGCAGGGACTATAACCACAATGAGCAGTTCTTC.

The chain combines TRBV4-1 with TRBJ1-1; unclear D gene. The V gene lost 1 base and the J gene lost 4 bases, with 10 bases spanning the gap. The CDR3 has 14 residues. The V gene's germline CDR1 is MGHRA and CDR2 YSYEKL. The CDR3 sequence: CASSQGWGATEAFF. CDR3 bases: TGCGCCAGCAGCCAAGGATGGGGAGCCACTGAAGCTTTCTTT.

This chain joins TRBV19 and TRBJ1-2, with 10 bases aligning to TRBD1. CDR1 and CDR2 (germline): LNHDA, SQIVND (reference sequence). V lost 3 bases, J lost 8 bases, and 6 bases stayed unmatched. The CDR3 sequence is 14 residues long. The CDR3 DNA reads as TGTGCCAGTAGTATCCGGACAGGGGGAAACGGCTACACCTTC. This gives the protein CASSIRTGGNGYTF. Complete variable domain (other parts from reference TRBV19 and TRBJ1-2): DGGITQSPKYLFRKEGQNVTLSCEQNLNHDAMYWYRQDPGQGLRLIYYSQIVNDFQKGDIAEGYSVSREKKESFPLTVTSAQKNPTAFYLCASSIRTGGNGYTFGSGTRLTVV.